The rows below give T cell receptor beta chains drawn from one sample of a study of beta chain features in type 1 diabetes. This table comes from immunoSEQ multiplex PCR, and its TCRdb copy is limited to in-frame clones, with some not included. Of about 320,000 clones in the sample, approximately 14% were seen once. The sequenced material came from central memory CD4+ T cells from blood. The receptors here all came from a young man in good health. Each CDR3 is given with its conserved first and last residue.

v_call: TRBV27
j_call: TRBJ1-5
cdr3_aa: CASSPRTAYSNQPQHF

v_call: TRBV29-1
j_call: TRBJ1-1
cdr3_aa: CSVVGGGTEAFF

v_call: TRBV7-2
j_call: TRBJ2-1
cdr3_aa: CASSYDSGSYNEQFF

v_call: TRBV7-9
j_call: TRBJ2-5
cdr3_aa: CASSSTSGGYQETQYF

v_call: TRBV2
j_call: TRBJ2-2
cdr3_aa: CASSNPLIDGELFF

v_call: TRBV2
j_call: TRBJ1-2
cdr3_aa: CAITKRGSSYGYTF

v_call: TRBV5-1
j_call: TRBJ2-2
cdr3_aa: CASSQTGSSVTGELFF

v_call: TRBV13
j_call: TRBJ1-4
cdr3_aa: CASSETGQGFGREKLFF

v_call: TRBV5-5
j_call: TRBJ1-2
cdr3_aa: CASSPDRDYGYTF

v_call: TRBV7-8
j_call: TRBJ2-2
cdr3_aa: CASSPSLAGAGGELFF

v_call: TRBV6-5
j_call: TRBJ1-6
cdr3_aa: CASKSSSYNSPLHF

v_call: TRBV30
j_call: TRBJ1-5
cdr3_aa: CAWSTAFNQPQHF

v_call: TRBV5-1
j_call: TRBJ2-5
cdr3_aa: CASSLAPGNGQTQYF

v_call: TRBV4-1
j_call: TRBJ2-4
cdr3_aa: CASSRGGGNIQYF

v_call: TRBV7-2
j_call: TRBJ2-7
cdr3_aa: CASSLIAGGGYEQYF

v_call: TRBV30
j_call: TRBJ2-5
cdr3_aa: CAWSRLWAGGETQYF

v_call: TRBV15
j_call: TRBJ1-4
cdr3_aa: CATSRGRDRGHIGNEKLFF

v_call: TRBV6-6
j_call: TRBJ1-2
cdr3_aa: CASSSHLALRDYGYTF

v_call: TRBV30
j_call: TRBJ2-2
cdr3_aa: CAWSLWGSGELFF

v_call: TRBV7-2
j_call: TRBJ2-1
cdr3_aa: CASSLEGRGYNEQFF

v_call: TRBV5-4
j_call: TRBJ1-3
cdr3_aa: CASSLFGGPSSGNTIYF

v_call: TRBV23-1
j_call: TRBJ2-1
cdr3_aa: CASSQADRVVNNEQFF

v_call: TRBV11-2
j_call: TRBJ1-6
cdr3_aa: CASSLYGRDNSPLHF

v_call: TRBV7-9
j_call: TRBJ1-2
cdr3_aa: CASSSGQPYGYTF

v_call: TRBV9
j_call: TRBJ1-5
cdr3_aa: CASSVGQNSNQPQHF

v_call: TRBV20-1
j_call: TRBJ1-3
cdr3_aa: CSAEQGDTIYF

v_call: TRBV4-2
j_call: TRBJ2-1
cdr3_aa: CASSQDQEGNEQFF

v_call: TRBV9
j_call: TRBJ2-1
cdr3_aa: CASSVVAGGSRSSYNEQFF

v_call: TRBV18
j_call: TRBJ2-1
cdr3_aa: CASSPPGGAGSEQFF

v_call: TRBV6-1
j_call: TRBJ2-3
cdr3_aa: CASSEFVGGFTDTQYF